Shown below are 27 T cell receptor beta chains from a single sample sequenced in a study of blood T cell repertoires in COVID-19. This table comes from immunoSEQ multiplex PCR, and its TCRdb copy is limited to in-frame clones, with some not included. The table includes 100,000 to 150,000 clones, more than 75% detected once. The material sequenced was peripheral blood. These receptors were collected from a man aged 45 to 65 with acute or convalescent COVID-19.

The gene calls are TRBV30 and TRBJ1-2; TRBD1 matches 7 bases. V lost 0 bases and J lost 7; bases outside the gene matches: 8. The CDR3 length is 14 residues. Germline CDR1 is GTSNPN and CDR2 is SVGIG (reference sequence). The CDR3 DNA is TGTGCCTGGAGTGTAAGGAGGGGGCGAGGTGGCTACACCTTC. Its translation is CAWSVRRGRGGYTF.

The chain has TRBV20-1 and TRBJ2-2; D is ambiguous. The CDR3 extends over 13 amino acids. Looked up from germline, CDR1 is DFQATT and CDR2 is SNEGSKA (reference sequence). Trimming left V 3 bases short and J 0 bases short, with 5 bases between. CDR3 sequence: CSASPANTGELFF. In DNA form, the CDR3 reads TGCAGTGCTAGTCCAGCGAACACCGGGGAGCTGTTTTTT.

This clone was detected only a few times. The chain joins TRBV3-1 (or the pseudogene TRBV3-2) to TRBJ1-2; D remains ambiguous. The CDR3 consists of 15 residues. CDR1 and CDR2 from the germline V gene are LGHDT and YNNKEL (reference sequence). The V and J ends lost 1 base and 0 bases respectively, with 9 bases between them. Here the CDR3 DNA reads TGTGCCAGCAGCCAAGCAGGTTCCACTAACTATGGCTACACCTTC. Translation gives CASSQAGSTNYGYTF.

This clone was counted once. The chain couples TRBV7-8 to TRBJ2-7, with 7 bases identical to TRBD2. With 5 bases clipped from V and 5 bases from J, the junction kept 12 bases outside the gene matches. In germline, CDR1 is SGHVS, CDR2 FQNEAQ. The CDR3 spans 15 residues. DNA for the CDR3: TGTGCCAGCAGCCGGGTGGGAGGGAGTAGCAACGAGCAGTACTTC. Amino acid sequence: CASSRVGGSSNEQYF.

This clone was recorded a few times. The genes are TRBV19 and TRBJ2-2; 14 bases are a match to TRBD2. Germline V gene lookup returns CDR1 LNHDA and CDR2 SQIVND (reference sequence). Unmatched junction bases numbered 3, after V lost 5 bases and J lost 4 bases. The CDR3 spans 16 residues. As DNA, the CDR3 is TGTGCCAGTAGTGCGGGACTAGCGGGAGTCACCGGGGAGCTGTTTTTT. As protein: CASSAGLAGVTGELFF.

This clone was seen more than once but under ten times. V usage is TRBV7-9 and J usage is TRBJ1-1, with D perhaps matching TRBD1 (5 bases). The CDR3 is 16 residues long. Germline V gene data show CDR1 as SEHNR and CDR2 as FQNEAQ (reference sequence). Trimming cost V 3 bases and J 1 base, with 15 bases left between them. The CDR3 DNA reads TGTGCCAGCAGCTTCCGCCAGGGAATCGGGAACACTGAAGCTTTCTTT. Translating it yields CASSFRQGIGNTEAFF.

This clone was counted between two and nine times. This rearrangement joins TRBV12-3 or TRBV12-4 to TRBJ1-2; tentatively, D is TRBD1 (6 bases). The CDR3 length is 13 residues. V lost 1 base and J 5 bases, leaving 8 bases between the germline ends. This CDR3 reads CASSLDRVYGYTF. In DNA, the CDR3 is TGTGCCAGCAGTTTAGACAGGGTTTATGGCTACACCTTC.

The V call is TRBV9, the J call TRBJ2-1; 7 bases are shared with TRBD2. Losses at the gene ends were 3 bases for V and 7 bases for J; bases not matched to a gene: 7. In germline, CDR1 is SGDLS, CDR2 YYNGEE. The CDR3 runs 14 residues. CDR3: CASSGPGTTNEQFF. CDR3 DNA sequence: TGTGCCAGCAGCGGCCCCGGGACTACGAATGAGCAGTTCTTC.

The V and J genes are TRBV5-6 and TRBJ2-3; TRBD1 matches at 7 bases. This CDR3 comprises 14 residues. V lost 4 bases, J lost 1 base, and 3 bases stayed unmatched. Germline CDR1 SGHDT, CDR2 YYEEEE. The CDR3 DNA reads as TGTGCCAGCAGCCCCGGACAGGGCACAGATACGCAGTATTTT. Protein: CASSPGQGTDTQYF.

The V call is TRBV9, the J call TRBJ2-1; TRBD2 matches at 10 bases. The germline CDR1 and CDR2 sequences are SGDLS and YYNGEE. This CDR3 is built from 14 residues. After removal of 4 bases from V and 12 bases from J, the junction contained 10 bases not matched to a gene. The CDR3 bases are TGTGCCAGCAGCCTCGGACTAGCGGAGAAGTTGCAGTTCTTC. As protein: CASSLGLAEKLQFF.

This clone was recorded only once. V and J are TRBV14 and TRBJ2-7, with a weak D call TRBD2 (6 bases). Germline CDR1 SGHDN, CDR2 FVKESK. V was clipped by 2 bases and J by 6 bases, with 17 bases between them. CDR3 length: 15 amino acids. In DNA form, the CDR3 reads TGTGCCAGCAGCCAACGGAGGGGCCCCCTGGGCGAGCAGTACTTC. This gives the protein CASSQRRGPLGEQYF.

The gene calls are TRBV5-1 and TRBJ2-3; 7 nucleotides line up with TRBD2. The germline CDR1 and CDR2 sequences are SGHRS and YFSETQ. V lost 2 bases, J lost 0 bases, and 0 bases stayed unmatched. CDR3 length equals 14 residues. CDR3 bases: TGCGCCAGCAGCTTTAGCGGGAGCACAGATACGCAGTATTTT. Translated, it gives CASSFSGSTDTQYF.

This sequence joins TRBV5-1 and TRBJ2-3, with 13 bases matching TRBD2. The V segment lost 1 base and the J segment 6 bases; nucleotides outside the gene matches: 8. This CDR3 has 17 amino acids. Germline loops: CDR1 SGHRS, CDR2 YFSETQ. The CDR3 protein is CASSLILAGGSGDTQYF. As DNA, the CDR3 is TGCGCCAGCAGCTTGATACTAGCGGGAGGGAGCGGGGATACGCAGTATTTT.

The V call is TRBV11-3, the J call TRBJ1-4; 9 nucleotides align to TRBD1. The CDR3 runs to 13 residues. With V trimmed by 4 bases and J by 11 bases, 5 bases remained unmatched. Looked up from germline, CDR1 is SGHNT and CDR2 is YENEEA. CDR3 protein: CASSSQDRGKLFF. The DNA for the CDR3 is TGTGCCAGCAGCTCCCAGGACAGGGGCAAACTGTTTTTT.

The genes are TRBV7-6 and TRBJ2-5; TRBD1 matches 9 bases. Looked up from germline, CDR1 is SGHVS and CDR2 is FNYEAQ. This CDR3 region has 17 residues. The trim removed 5 bases at V and 1 base at J, leaving 11 bases unmatched. In DNA form, the CDR3 reads TGTGCCAGCAGCCGACCGAAGGACAGGGGACTCCAAGAGACCCAGTACTTC. This sequence encodes CASSRPKDRGLQETQYF.

The chain has TRBV6-1 and TRBJ2-7; 9 nucleotides agree with TRBD1. The germline V gene encodes CDR1 MNHNS and CDR2 SASEGT. V shed 3 bases, J shed 5 bases, and the junction held 8 bases outside the gene matches. The CDR3 sequence is 15 residues long. The CDR3 DNA follows: TGTGCCAGCAGTGAGCCGGGACAGGGATCGGACGAGCAGTACTTC. Its protein is CASSEPGQGSDEQYF.

This chain links TRBV12-3 or TRBV12-4 with TRBJ2-1; D uncertain. V lost 6 bases, J lost 6 bases, and 6 bases lay in between. This CDR3 comprises 11 residues. CDR3 protein: CASSPLNEQFF. CDR3 bases: TGTGCCAGCAGCCCACTCAATGAGCAGTTCTTC.

The chain joins TRBV2 to TRBJ2-5; 7 bases agree with TRBD1. Looked up from germline, CDR1 is SNHLY and CDR2 is FYNNEI. V was clipped by 7 bases and J by 1 base; unmatched bases: 9. The CDR3 is made up of 15 amino acids. The CDR3: CASNRRDSLQETQYF. The CDR3 coding sequence is TGTGCCAGCAACCGCCGGGACAGCCTCCAAGAGACCCAGTACTTC.

V usage is TRBV6-5 and J usage is TRBJ1-1, with a weak D call TRBD1 (5 bases). Germline-derived CDR1 and CDR2 are MNHEY and SVGAGI. Trimming pared 6 bases from V and 4 bases from J, leaving 9 bases between. There are 12 residues in the CDR3. The CDR3 is CASRGVGTEAFF. In nucleotides, the CDR3 is TGTGCCAGCAGAGGGGTCGGCACTGAAGCTTTCTTT.

This clone was picked up a small number of times. V usage is TRBV2 and J usage is TRBJ1-1, with TRBD1 matching 11 bases. The J segment lost 10 bases and the V segment lost 4 bases, leaving 5 bases of the junction unmatched. The germline V gene encodes CDR1 SNHLY and CDR2 FYNNEI. The CDR3 sequence is 13 residues long. The CDR3 sequence is CASSGGQGGGAFF. Written as DNA, the CDR3 is TGTGCCAGCAGTGGGGGACAGGGGGGAGGAGCTTTCTTT. Full variable domain (rest looked up from reference TRBV2 and TRBJ1-1): EPEVTQTPSHQVTQMGQEVILRCVPISNHLYFYWYRQILGQKVEFLVSFYNNEISEKSEIFDDQFSVERPDGSNFTLKIRSTKLEDSAMYFCASSGGQGGGAFFGQGTRLTVV.

Here the CDR3 reads CATSRLPSYEQFF. The CDR3 DNA is TGTGCCACCAGCAGACTCCCCTCCTATGAGCAGTTCTTC. V gene TRBV15 combines with J gene TRBJ2-1; D uncertain. Germline V CDR1 and CDR2: LNHNV, YYDKDF (reference sequence). Trimming pared 2 bases from V and 8 bases from J, leaving 10 bases between. The CDR3 extends over 13 amino acids.

This rearrangement joins TRBV7-9 to TRBJ2-3; TRBD1 agrees at 8 bases. The V and J ends lost 5 bases and 4 bases, in that order; junction bases with no gene match: 5. There are 14 residues in the CDR3. CDR1 is SEHNR and CDR2 is FQNEAQ in the germline V gene (reference sequence). This CDR3 is CASSTTGAADTQYF. DNA of the CDR3: TGTGCCAGCAGCACGACAGGGGCGGCAGATACGCAGTATTTT. The variable domain in full, completed from reference TRBV7-9 and TRBJ2-3, reads DTGVSQNPRHKITKRGQNVTFRCDPISEHNRLYWYRQTLGQGPEFLTYFQNEAQLEKSRLLSDRFSAERPKGSFSTLEIQRTEQGDSAMYLCASSTTGAADTQYFGPGTRLTVL.

In DNA form, the CDR3 reads TGTGCCAGCAGTGAACGGGAGGGCCGGACAGATACGCAGTATTTT. It encodes CASSEREGRTDTQYF. The chain couples TRBV2 to TRBJ2-3; 8 nucleotides line up with TRBD2. V shed 2 bases, J shed 3 bases, and the junction held 4 bases outside the gene matches. Germline V CDR1 and CDR2: SNHLY, FYNNEI. CDR3 length equals 15 residues. The whole variable domain, filled in from reference TRBV2 and TRBJ2-3, reads EPEVTQTPSHQVTQMGQEVILRCVPISNHLYFYWYRQILGQKVEFLVSFYNNEISEKSEIFDDQFSVERPDGSNFTLKIRSTKLEDSAMYFCASSEREGRTDTQYFGPGTRLTVL.

This clone was recorded only once. The chain joins TRBV2 to TRBJ1-2; 7 positions agree with TRBD1. This CDR3 is 14 amino acids long. The germline gives CDR1 SNHLY, CDR2 FYNNEI. The V gene end was trimmed by 6 bases and the J gene end by 5 bases; junction bases not matched to a gene: 9. This CDR3 is CASSRDRQVYGYTF. In DNA form, the CDR3 reads TGTGCCAGCAGCCGGGACAGACAAGTTTATGGCTACACCTTC. Variable domain in full (rest from reference TRBV2 and TRBJ1-2): EPEVTQTPSHQVTQMGQEVILRCVPISNHLYFYWYRQILGQKVEFLVSFYNNEISEKSEIFDDQFSVERPDGSNFTLKIRSTKLEDSAMYFCASSRDRQVYGYTFGSGTRLTVV.

The rearrangement links TRBV6-1 to TRBJ1-6; TRBD1 aligns across 7 bases. The J segment lost 8 bases and the V segment lost 2 bases, leaving 9 bases of the junction unmatched. This CDR3 spans 16 amino acids. Germline values: CDR1 MNHNS, CDR2 SASEGT. CDR3 nucleotide sequence: TGTGCCAGCAGTGAACGGAGTGGCAGGGGGGATTCACCCCTCCACTTT. Translating gives CASSERSGRGDSPLHF.

The chain combines TRBV5-4 with TRBJ2-1; 10 nucleotides line up with TRBD1. The CDR3 loop spans 15 amino acids. V trimming: 4 bases; J trimming: 9 bases; junction bases outside the gene matches: 10. Germline CDR1 reads SGHNT; CDR2 reads YYREEE (reference sequence). CDR3 coding DNA: TGTGCCAGCAGCCGGATGGGACAGGGGATCGGTGAGCAGTTCTTC. Translation: CASSRMGQGIGEQFF.

V is TRBV5-1 and J is TRBJ2-7; 8 nucleotides line up with TRBD2. In germline, CDR1 is SGHRS, CDR2 YFSETQ. This CDR3 has 14 residues. V shed 5 bases and J 3 bases; nucleotides not matched to a gene: 7. CDR3 DNA sequence: TGCGCCAGCAGAGAAACTAGCGGTTTCTACGAGCAGTACTTC. It codes for CASRETSGFYEQYF.